The clone carrying this T cell receptor (beta chain) has a handful of counts. A library of TCRbeta sequences, prepared with unique molecular identifiers, was generated. TCRdb reanalysed the PCR reads using MiXCR and keeps one entry per CDR3 protein. The sample holds about 640,000 distinct CDR3 sequences, approximately 17% seen once. Trimming at V came to 3 bases and at J to 2 bases, leaving 3 bases not matched to a gene. Germline CDR1 reads DFQATT; CDR2 reads SNEGSKA (reference sequence). This CDR3 region has 13 residues. These data belong to a study of T-cell reconstitution after alpha-beta-depleted transplantation in children.

Sequencing was performed on PBMCs from the stem cell graft donor, taken from the stem cell graft. This TCR was recovered from a human donor who donated a stem cell graft to a child with acute myeloid leukemia. The V gene is TRBV20-1, the J gene TRBJ1-1; 7 bases are shared with TRBD1. CDR3 bases: TGCAGTGCTAGGAGGGGGCCCAACACTGAAGCTTTCTTT. It yields the protein CSARRGPNTEAFF.